This passage covers 28 T cell receptor beta chains from one sample sequenced in a study of blood T cell repertoires in COVID-19. The repertoire was sequenced with immunoSEQ multiplex PCR; TCRdb's copy has only in-frame clones and lacks some. Of about 240,000 clones in the sample, roughly 87% were seen once. The sample was peripheral blood. The source of these receptors is a man aged 60 to 69 who had recovered from COVID-19.

The chain combines TRBV12-3 or TRBV12-4 with TRBJ1-2; the D is unclear. The CDR3 runs to 12 residues. V lost 4 bases, J lost 7 bases, and 10 bases lay in between. The CDR3 sequence is CASSYDRGGYTF. DNA of the CDR3: TGTGCCAGCAGTTACGACCGGGGTGGCTACACCTTC.

The chain has TRBV7-9 and TRBJ1-2; D gene unclear. This CDR3 comprises 12 residues. The germline gives CDR1 SEHNR, CDR2 FQNEAQ (reference sequence). V lost 5 bases, J lost 6 bases, and 10 bases lay in between. Here the CDR3 DNA reads TGTGCCAGCAGCCCCCGGAGTAATGGCTACACCTTC. Encoded protein: CASSPRSNGYTF. Full variable domain (outside the CDR3, taken from reference TRBV7-9 and TRBJ1-2): DTGVSQNPRHKITKRGQNVTFRCDPISEHNRLYWYRQTLGQGPEFLTYFQNEAQLEKSRLLSDRFSAERPKGSFSTLEIQRTEQGDSAMYLCASSPRSNGYTFGSGTRLTVV.

This chain connects TRBV5-1 to TRBJ2-7; 7 bases are shared with TRBD1. The length of the CDR3 is 14 residues. Trimming cost V 1 base and J 0 bases; bases outside gene matches: 1. Germline-derived CDR1 and CDR2 are SGHRS and YFSETQ. DNA for the CDR3: TGCGCCAGCAGCTTGTACAGGGGCTCCTACGAGCAGTACTTC. This sequence encodes CASSLYRGSYEQYF.

The chain is built from TRBV27 and TRBJ1-4; 11 nucleotides agree with TRBD1. From germline, CDR1 is MNHEY and CDR2 SMNVEV (reference sequence). V shed 8 bases and J 0 bases; nucleotides not matched to a gene: 8. The CDR3 sequence is 17 residues long. The CDR3 nucleotides are TGTGCCAGCTGGGGGACAGGGGGAATCACAACTAATGAAAAACTGTTTTTT. Amino acid sequence: CASWGTGGITTNEKLFF.

The chain carries TRBV10-3 and TRBJ1-1; no firm D call. The V end was cut by 4 bases, the J end by 1 base, with 19 bases between. Germline loops: CDR1 ENHRY, CDR2 SYGVKD. This CDR3 region has 17 residues. DNA of the CDR3: TGTGCCATCAGTGGGTCCGGGAGGTCGGGCAAGAACACTGAAGCTTTCTTT. Translation gives CAISGSGRSGKNTEAFF.

The rearrangement uses TRBV5-1 and TRBJ2-2, with a weak D call TRBD1 (5 bases). V was pared by 0 bases and J by 3 bases, with 6 bases between. Germline-derived CDR1 and CDR2 are SGHRS and YFSETQ. The CDR3 contains 14 residues. The CDR3 spells CASSLGQHTGELFF. DNA for the CDR3: TGCGCCAGCAGCTTGGGACAGCACACCGGGGAGCTGTTTTTT.

This sequence joins TRBV6-1 and TRBJ2-7; 9 bases are a match to TRBD2. The CDR3 is 16 residues long. With V trimmed by 4 bases and J by 9 bases, 16 bases remained unmatched. In germline, CDR1 is MNHNS, CDR2 SASEGT. The CDR3 coding sequence is TGTGCCAGCAGTGCCGCGGGGGGGGGACCCCGTACGAGGCAGTACGTC. It codes for CASSAAGGGPRTRQYV.

The V and J genes are TRBV9 and TRBJ2-1, with D perhaps matching TRBD1 (5 bases). Germline CDR1 is SGDLS and CDR2 is YYNGEE. V was cut by 4 bases and J by 6 bases, with 17 bases left in between. This CDR3 spans 15 amino acids. The CDR3: CASSQGAVQGNEQFF. The DNA for the CDR3 is TGTGCCAGCAGCCAGGGCGCCGTCCAAGGCAATGAGCAGTTCTTC.

There are a few counts of this clone. This chain joins TRBV6-5 and TRBJ1-1; D gene uncertain. The V gene's germline CDR1 is MNHEY and CDR2 SVGAGI. The CDR3 is 13 amino acids. The germline V and J ends were trimmed by 6 bases and 0 bases, with 8 bases remaining between them. The CDR3 protein is CASRSAMNTEAFF. Here the CDR3 DNA reads TGTGCCAGCAGGTCCGCGATGAACACTGAAGCTTTCTTT.

DNA for the CDR3: TGTGCCAGCAGCCAAGGGGACATAATCGATAGGCAGTTCTTC. It translates to CASSQGDIIDRQFF. The genes are TRBV11-1 and TRBJ2-1; perhaps TRBD1 as D (6 bases). V lost 5 bases and J 12 bases, leaving 20 bases between the germline ends. Per germline, CDR1 SGHAT and CDR2 FQDESV (reference sequence). This CDR3 has 14 amino acids. Drawing the rest from reference TRBV11-1 and TRBJ2-1, the complete variable domain is EAEVAQSPRYKITEKSQAVAFWCDPISGHATLYWYRQILGQGPELLVQFQDESVVDDSQLPKDRFSAERLKGVDSTLKIQPAELGDSAMYLCASSQGDIIDRQFFGPGTRLTVL.

The CDR3 DNA reads TGTGCCAGCAGCCAGGTTGGTGGGCCAGATAGCAATCAGCCCCAGCATTTT. Protein: CASSQVGGPDSNQPQHF. J is TRBJ1-5 and V is TRBV4-2; the D is unclear. Germline CDR1 reads LGHNA; CDR2 reads YNFKEQ. The CDR3 spans 17 residues. The V and J ends lost 3 bases and 0 bases respectively, with 15 bases between them.

This clone has a single count. The chain has TRBV2 and TRBJ2-7, with 10 bases matching TRBD2. Germline assignment: CDR1 SNHLY and CDR2 FYNNEI. The CDR3 sequence is 14 residues long. The V and J ends lost 6 bases and 2 bases, in that order; junction bases with no gene match: 4. CDR3: CASRLAGSTYEQYF. The CDR3 DNA sequence: TGTGCCAGCAGACTAGCGGGATCTACCTACGAGCAGTACTTC.

The gene calls are TRBV7-9 and TRBJ2-2; a possible D gene is TRBD2 (7 bases). This CDR3 is 16 amino acids long. Germline lookup yields CDR1 SEHNR and CDR2 FQNEAQ (reference sequence). With 5 bases removed from V and 7 bases from J, the gap between germline ends came to 20 bases. The CDR3 coding sequence is TGTGCCAGCAGCCCGGGACGGGGGGCGACCGGCGGGGAGCTGTTTTTT. It translates to CASSPGRGATGGELFF.

On this clone: The same CDR3 is also encoded by other DNA sequences in this sample. The chain combines TRBV7-9 with TRBJ2-7, with 8 bases matching TRBD1. The germline gives CDR1 SEHNR, CDR2 FQNEAQ (reference sequence). Germline trimming cut 1 base from V and 7 bases from J; bases unmatched to any gene: 3. The CDR3 spans 13 residues. The CDR3 spells CASSLGTGGEQYV. CDR3 DNA sequence: TGTGCCAGCAGCTTAGGAACAGGGGGGGAGCAGTACGTC.

This clone was counted many times. V and J are TRBV6-6 and TRBJ1-3; D not certain. V dropped 6 bases and J dropped 3 bases, with 18 bases sitting between them. In germline, CDR1 is MNHNY, CDR2 SVGAGI (reference sequence). This CDR3 comprises 16 residues. The CDR3 DNA follows: TGTGCCAGCAGCCTAAATACCCGTCCTGGTGGAAACACCATATATTTT. It yields the protein CASSLNTRPGGNTIYF.

The V and J genes are TRBV5-6 and TRBJ1-5; maybe TRBD1 (6 bases). V was clipped by 0 bases and J by 3 bases, with 10 bases between them. Germline CDR1 reads SGHDT; CDR2 reads YYEEEE. The length of the CDR3 is 15 residues. CDR3 amino acids: CASSLARGDNQPQHF. CDR3 nucleotide sequence: TGTGCCAGCAGCTTGGCCAGGGGCGACAATCAGCCCCAGCATTTT.

The CDR3 DNA is TGTGCCAGCAGTCTGGTGCCAGGGGGCACAGATACGCAGTATTTT. It specifies CASSLVPGGTDTQYF. The V and J genes are TRBV7-8 and TRBJ2-3; D is possibly TRBD1 (6 bases). Deletions cut 6 bases from V and 1 base from J, with 14 bases between. Germline V gene sequence: CDR1 SGHVS, CDR2 FQNEAQ. CDR3 length: 15 amino acids.

The count of this clone is one. The CDR3 reads CASSSKTGLYNDEQYF. CDR3 sequence (DNA): TGTGCCAGCAGCTCTAAGACAGGGTTGTACAACGACGAGCAGTACTTC. The rearrangement links TRBV7-7 to TRBJ2-7, with 7 bases fitting TRBD1. Trimming took 4 bases from V and 5 from J; bases not matched to a gene: 14. CDR3 length: 16 residues. CDR1 SSHAT and CDR2 FNYEAQ come from the germline V gene (reference sequence).

The chain carries TRBV6-2 or TRBV6-3 and TRBJ2-3; D is ambiguous. From germline, CDR1 is MNHEY and CDR2 SVGEGT. V lost 6 bases and J lost 7, with 11 bases in between. The CDR3 sequence is 12 residues long. CDR3 amino acids: CASSAMENTQYF. CDR3 bases: TGTGCCAGCAGCGCGATGGAGAATACGCAGTATTTT.

The chain combines TRBV29-1 with TRBJ2-1; tentative D call: TRBD2 (5 bases). The CDR3 has 13 amino acids. V was trimmed by 4 bases and J by 8 bases, leaving 15 bases between them. The germline gives CDR1 SQVTM, CDR2 ANQGSEA. The chain's CDR3 is CSVVSDVPHEQFF. For the CDR3, the DNA is TGCAGCGTTGTTAGCGACGTTCCCCATGAGCAGTTCTTC.

This clone appeared a few times. This chain uses TRBV5-4 with TRBJ1-5; weak D call: TRBD1 (6 bases). Germline V gene lookup returns CDR1 SGHNT and CDR2 YYREEE (reference sequence). Trimming removed 4 bases from V and 1 base from J, with 9 bases in between. The CDR3 has 14 amino acids. DNA for the CDR3: TGTGCCAGCAGCAAGGACAGAAGCAATCAGCCCCAGCATTTT. The encoded protein is CASSKDRSNQPQHF. Full variable domain (outside the CDR3, taken from reference TRBV5-4 and TRBJ1-5): ETGVTQSPTHLIKTRGQQVTLRCSSQSGHNTVSWYQQALGQGPQFIFQYYREEENGRGNFPPRFSGLQFPNYSSELNVNALELDDSALYLCASSKDRSNQPQHFGDGTRLSIL.

This clone was counted many times. The chain is built from TRBV7-9 and TRBJ2-1, with 8 nucleotides matching TRBD1. The CDR3 contains 18 residues. CDR1 is SEHNR and CDR2 is FQNEAQ in the germline V gene (reference sequence). After removal of 5 bases from V and 6 bases from J, the junction contained 18 bases not matched to a gene. CDR3 bases: TGTGCCAGCAGCCCAAGGGGGATGACAGGGGACTGGACCAATGAGCAGTTCTTC. It encodes CASSPRGMTGDWTNEQFF.

This chain uses TRBV11-2 with TRBJ2-7, with no clear D. Germline CDR1 and CDR2: SGHAT and FQNNGV. This CDR3 has 15 residues. V was trimmed by 4 bases and J by 0 bases, leaving 13 bases between them. CDR3 sequence (DNA): TGTGCCAGCAGCTACGCCCGGTGGAGCTCCTACGAGCAGTACTTC. Encoded protein: CASSYARWSSYEQYF.

The genes are TRBV5-1 and TRBJ1-1; weak D call: TRBD1 (6 bases). Germline V gene data show CDR1 as SGHRS and CDR2 as YFSETQ. Trimming shortened V by 2 bases and J by 2 bases, and 13 bases separated the two germline ends. CDR3 length equals 15 residues. The CDR3: CASSFSGGTNTEAFF. CDR3 in DNA: TGCGCCAGCAGCTTTTCTGGGGGCACAAACACTGAAGCTTTCTTT.

This clone has more than one count but fewer than ten. This rearrangement joins TRBV24-1 to TRBJ1-1, with D possibly TRBD1 on 6 matching bases. Looked up from germline, CDR1 is KGHDR and CDR2 is SFDVKD. CDR3 length: 15 residues. With 4 bases removed from V and 1 base from J, the gap between germline ends came to 12 bases. The CDR3 here is CATSDPKTGNTEAFF. Written as DNA, the CDR3 is TGTGCCACCAGTGACCCTAAGACAGGGAACACTGAAGCTTTCTTT.

V usage is TRBV2 and J usage is TRBJ2-1; D is undetermined. The CDR3 spans 14 residues. Germline V gene data show CDR1 as SNHLY and CDR2 as FYNNEI. Trimming took off 8 bases at V and 5 bases at J, with 16 bases between the two ends. CDR3 protein: CASAVVSLNNEQFF. DNA for the CDR3: TGTGCCAGCGCGGTAGTTAGCCTGAACAATGAGCAGTTCTTC.

The chain combines TRBV5-1 with TRBJ2-1, with D possibly being TRBD1 (5 bases). The CDR3 sequence is 14 residues long. V gave up 5 bases and J gave up 2 bases, with 11 bases separating them. Germline CDR1 and CDR2: SGHRS and YFSETQ. In nucleotides, the CDR3 is TGCGCCAGCAGTGGGGCGGAAACCTACAATGAGCAGTTCTTC. Translation: CASSGAETYNEQFF. The full variable domain, in which reference TRBV5-1 and TRBJ2-1 provide the parts outside the CDR3, is KAGVTQTPRYLIKTRGQQVTLSCSPISGHRSVSWYQQTPGQGLQFLFEYFSETQRNKGNFPGRFSGRQFSNSRSEMNVSTLELGDSALYLCASSGAETYNEQFFGPGTRLTVL.

The chain couples TRBV28 to TRBJ2-5; 8 bases are shared with TRBD1. The CDR3 has 15 residues. Germline trimming cut 5 bases from V and 5 bases from J; bases unmatched to any gene: 10. Germline V gene sequence: CDR1 MDHEN, CDR2 SYDVKM. The CDR3 sequence is CASSTDRARGETQYF. The CDR3, as DNA: TGTGCCAGCAGTACGGACAGGGCCCGAGGGGAGACCCAGTACTTC. Supplemented by reference TRBV28 and TRBJ2-5, the full variable domain reads DVKVTQSSRYLVKRTGEKVFLECVQDMDHENMFWYRQDPGLGLRLIYFSYDVKMKEKGDIPEGYSVSREKKERFSLILESASTNQTSMYLCASSTDRARGETQYFGPGTRLLVL.